The 28 T cell receptor beta chains listed next were all sequenced from one sample in a study of cytomegalovirus exposure and HLA in healthy donors (dated by TCRdb to about 2017). Library prep was done by the immunoSEQ multiplex PCR assay. A mixture of 60 forward primers for TCR Vbeta segments and 13 reverse primers for TCR Jbeta segments was used in the multiplex PCR. Here the immuneACCESS table is served through TCRdb, limited to in-frame sequences with V and J called. Missing clones are a known gap in these copies; in checked studies unresolved V genes cover under half, and the rest lacks a known reason. Within this sample are around 91,000 clones, with approximately 78% of them counted one time only. The ten largest clones capture 4.4% of the sample. The sequencing input was PBMCs. All receptors derive from a male donor in good health and CMV-seropositive.

This chain joins TRBV7-9 and TRBJ2-7, with TRBD1 as a possible D gene (5 bases). Germline V gene sequence: CDR1 SEHNR, CDR2 FQNEAQ (reference sequence). V was cut by 3 bases and J by 5 bases, with 14 bases left in between. This CDR3 has 14 residues. CDR3 residues: CASSFTPQVHEQYF. CDR3 coding DNA: TGTGCCAGCAGCTTTACCCCACAGGTCCACGAGCAGTACTTC.

The genes are TRBV27 and TRBJ2-7, with 9 bases that match TRBD1. Trimming at V came to 5 bases and at J to 6 bases, leaving 2 bases not matched to a gene. Germline loops: CDR1 MNHEY, CDR2 SMNVEV (reference sequence). The CDR3 runs to 12 residues. The CDR3 protein is CASSGQGSEQYF. As DNA, the CDR3 is TGTGCCAGCAGTGGACAGGGGTCCGAGCAGTACTTC.

This clone was seen only a few times. The V call is TRBV27, the J call TRBJ1-5, with a possible D match to TRBD1 (5 bases). The germline CDR1 and CDR2 sequences are MNHEY and SMNVEV (reference sequence). CDR3 length equals 14 residues. Trimming pared 2 bases from V and 9 bases from J, leaving 14 bases between. The chain's CDR3 is CASSLQGGSWPQHF. CDR3 nucleotide sequence: TGTGCCAGCAGTTTACAGGGAGGGAGTTGGCCCCAGCATTTT.

This chain joins TRBV29-1 and TRBJ1-2; TRBD1 matches 12 bases. Per germline, CDR1 SQVTM and CDR2 ANQGSEA. This CDR3 has 13 residues. Trimming cost V 5 bases and J 8 bases; bases outside gene matches: 6. CDR3 DNA sequence: TGCAGCGTTCCGGGACAGGGGGCCCGGGGCTACACCTTC. Its protein is CSVPGQGARGYTF.

This chain links TRBV11-3 with TRBJ2-7; possible D gene TRBD2, 6 bases. The CDR3 spans 13 residues. The germline gives CDR1 SGHNT, CDR2 YENEEA. V lost 2 bases and J lost 6, with 11 bases in between. CDR3 region: CASSLYIGGEQYF. The CDR3 DNA sequence: TGTGCCAGCAGCTTATACATCGGGGGCGAGCAGTACTTC.

The chain links TRBV15 to TRBJ2-1; D is undetermined. Germline-derived CDR1 and CDR2 are LNHNV and YYDKDF (reference sequence). The V end lost 0 bases, the J end lost 0 bases, and 6 bases lay between the germline ends. CDR3 length equals 15 residues. CDR3 protein: CATSRDRSSYNEQFF. CDR3 in DNA: TGTGCCACCAGCAGAGATCGGAGCTCCTACAATGAGCAGTTCTTC.

This chain connects TRBV28 to TRBJ1-6, with unresolved D. Germline CDR1 and CDR2: MDHEN and SYDVKM. Between the trimmed V and J ends, which lost 4 bases and 4 bases, there was a span of 17 bases. The CDR3 has 17 amino acids. The CDR3, as DNA: TGTGCCAGCAGTTCGGTCCGAACCGGGAGGTATAATTCACCCCTCCACTTT. It encodes CASSSVRTGRYNSPLHF.

The genes are TRBV6-5 and TRBJ2-7; D is uncertain. The CDR3 is 14 residues long. Germline CDR1 and CDR2: MNHEY and SVGAGI. The germline V and J ends were trimmed by 2 bases and 3 bases, with 11 bases remaining between them. CDR3 region: CASSYTLDFYEQYF. For the CDR3, the DNA is TGTGCCAGCAGTTACACCCTAGACTTCTACGAGCAGTACTTC.

The chain recombines TRBV28 with TRBJ1-2; possible D gene TRBD1, 5 bases. There are 15 residues in the CDR3. Trimming shortened V by 6 bases and J by 1 base, and 15 bases separated the two germline ends. Per germline, CDR1 MDHEN and CDR2 SYDVKM. Here the CDR3 reads CASSRRGGGNYGYTF. CDR3 nucleotides: TGTGCCAGCAGCCGCCGGGGGGGAGGTAACTATGGCTACACCTTC.

The chain links TRBV19 to TRBJ2-1, with 11 positions matching TRBD2. J gave up 6 bases and V 4 bases, and 8 bases lay outside the gene matches. This CDR3 is 16 amino acids long. The germline V gene has CDR1 LNHDA and CDR2 SQIVND (reference sequence). CDR3 sequence: CASSTVAGGTGNEQFF. The CDR3 DNA follows: TGTGCCAGTAGTACAGTAGCGGGGGGGACGGGCAATGAGCAGTTCTTC.

This clone has a handful of counts. This chain links TRBV5-1 with TRBJ1-1; D remains unclear. The CDR3 loop spans 13 amino acids. V lost 0 bases, J lost 3 bases, and 6 bases lay in between. Looked up from germline, CDR1 is SGHRS and CDR2 is YFSETQ. The CDR3 is CASSLDGDTEAFF. CDR3 sequence (DNA): TGCGCCAGCAGCTTGGACGGGGACACTGAAGCTTTCTTT.

This clone is a singleton in its sample. The chain combines TRBV28 with TRBJ1-2, with D maybe TRBD1 (6 bases). The length of the CDR3 is 14 residues. The germline gives CDR1 MDHEN, CDR2 SYDVKM. V gave up 6 bases and J gave up 6 bases, with 17 bases separating them. This CDR3 reads CASSRQGWWDGYTF. The CDR3 DNA reads as TGTGCCAGCAGCCGGCAGGGGTGGTGGGATGGCTACACCTTC.

The chain uses TRBV19 and TRBJ1-5, with D perhaps TRBD1 (5 bases). The CDR3 contains 15 residues. CDR1 and CDR2 from the germline V gene are LNHDA and SQIVND (reference sequence). Trimming took 7 bases from V and 1 from J, leaving 14 bases between them. The chain's CDR3 is CASIHNPGSNQPQHF. The CDR3 nucleotides are TGTGCCAGTATTCACAACCCAGGGAGCAATCAGCCCCAGCATTTT.

Details on this clone: Other DNA sequences in this sample translate to the same CDR3. This chain connects TRBV30 to TRBJ1-5, with TRBD1 matching 8 bases. Germline values: CDR1 GTSNPN, CDR2 SVGIG (reference sequence). This CDR3 is built from 13 residues. Trimming at V came to 0 bases and at J to 7 bases, leaving 2 bases not matched to a gene. The chain's CDR3 is CAWSVSGGQPQHF. DNA for the CDR3: TGTGCCTGGAGTGTCTCAGGGGGCCAGCCCCAGCATTTT. The full variable domain, completed using reference TRBV30 and TRBJ1-5, is SQTIHQWPATLVQPVGSPLSLECTVEGTSNPNLYWYRQAAGRGLQLLFYSVGIGQISSEVPQNLSASRPQDRQFILSSKKLLLSDSGFYLCAWSVSGGQPQHFGDGTRLSIL.

This sequence joins TRBV5-1 and TRBJ2-7; 11 bases match TRBD2. V was clipped by 0 bases and J by 5 bases; unmatched bases: 10. The CDR3 runs 17 residues. In germline, CDR1 is SGHRS, CDR2 YFSETQ. The CDR3 protein is CASSLGTSSGGLNEQYF. DNA of the CDR3: TGCGCCAGCAGCTTGGGGACCTCTAGCGGGGGGCTCAACGAGCAGTACTTC. Full variable domain (remainder filled in from reference TRBV5-1 and TRBJ2-7): KAGVTQTPRYLIKTRGQQVTLSCSPISGHRSVSWYQQTPGQGLQFLFEYFSETQRNKGNFPGRFSGRQFSNSRSEMNVSTLELGDSALYLCASSLGTSSGGLNEQYFGPGTRLTVT.

The rearrangement joins TRBV28 to TRBJ1-5; D gene unclear. The CDR3 loop spans 13 amino acids. Germline V CDR1 and CDR2: MDHEN, SYDVKM. Trimming pared 2 bases from V and 7 bases from J, leaving 9 bases between. CDR3 protein: CASSLETFQPQHF. In nucleotides, the CDR3 is TGTGCCAGCAGTTTAGAGACATTCCAGCCCCAGCATTTT.

The genes are TRBV9 and TRBJ2-7, with a possible D match to TRBD1 (8 bases). The CDR3 loop spans 15 amino acids. Germline values: CDR1 SGDLS, CDR2 YYNGEE. V was cut by 3 bases and J by 6 bases, with 19 bases left in between. The CDR3 loop is CASSAYTGGAGEQYF. The CDR3 DNA is TGTGCCAGCAGCGCCTACACAGGGGGGGCCGGCGAGCAGTACTTC.

This chain connects TRBV27 to TRBJ2-1; 9 nucleotides align to TRBD1. V lost 6 bases, J lost 8 bases, and 5 bases stayed unmatched. This CDR3 is 13 amino acids long. The germline V gene encodes CDR1 MNHEY and CDR2 SMNVEV (reference sequence). The chain's CDR3 is CASRSDRGDEQFF. CDR3 nucleotide sequence: TGTGCCAGCAGGTCGGACAGGGGCGATGAGCAGTTCTTC.

The chain has TRBV10-1 and TRBJ2-1; the match to TRBD2 covers 10 bases. The J segment lost 6 bases and the V segment lost 6 bases, leaving 5 bases of the junction unmatched. The CDR3 runs 14 residues. CDR1 is WNHNN and CDR2 is SYGVQD in the germline V gene (reference sequence). CDR3 in DNA: TGCGCCAGCAGCCTAGCGGGAGCGATCAATGAGCAGTTCTTC. Translation gives CASSLAGAINEQFF.

V and J are TRBV2 and TRBJ1-2; 8 bases are shared with TRBD1. The CDR3 is 14 residues long. The V and J ends lost 6 bases and 2 bases, in that order; junction bases with no gene match: 5. Per the germline V gene, CDR1 is SNHLY and CDR2 is FYNNEI. The CDR3 here is CASRKDRENYGYTF. Written as DNA, the CDR3 is TGTGCCAGCAGGAAGGACAGGGAGAACTATGGCTACACCTTC.

This clone was recorded once. The rearrangement links TRBV13 to TRBJ1-1; 9 bases map to TRBD1. V shed 5 bases and J 1 base; nucleotides not matched to a gene: 8. Germline V gene data show CDR1 as PRHDT and CDR2 as FYEKMQ (reference sequence). This CDR3 spans 16 amino acids. CDR3 region: CASSPRDRVWNTEAFF. The CDR3 nucleotides are TGTGCCAGCAGCCCCCGGGACAGGGTTTGGAACACTGAAGCTTTCTTT. The whole variable domain, remainder taken from reference TRBV13 and TRBJ1-1, is AAGVIQSPRHLIKEKRETATLKCYPIPRHDTVYWYQQGPGQDPQFLISFYEKMQSDKGSIPDRFSAQQFSDYHSELNMSSLELGDSALYFCASSPRDRVWNTEAFFGQGTRLTVV.

This chain uses TRBV19 with TRBJ1-2; no clear D. This CDR3 comprises 16 residues. Germline V lookup: CDR1 LNHDA, CDR2 SQIVND (reference sequence). Trimming took off 3 bases at V and 4 bases at J, with 18 bases between the two ends. DNA of the CDR3: TGTGCCAGTAGTATCCCGGGGATGCGGGCCACCTATGGCTACACCTTC. Amino acids: CASSIPGMRATYGYTF.

The V gene is TRBV6-5, the J gene TRBJ1-4; D is uncertain. V lost 2 bases, J lost 5 bases, and 12 bases lay in between. CDR3 length: 15 amino acids. Looked up from germline, CDR1 is MNHEY and CDR2 is SVGAGI. The CDR3 DNA sequence: TGTGCCAGCAGTTACGTACGAGGGTCGAATGAAAAACTGTTTTTT. Its protein product is CASSYVRGSNEKLFF.

The chain joins TRBV19 to TRBJ1-5; 8 nucleotides agree with TRBD1. CDR1 is LNHDA, CDR2 SQIVND, per germline (reference sequence). With 3 bases clipped from V and 2 bases from J, the junction kept 6 bases outside the gene matches. The CDR3 is made up of 16 amino acids. The CDR3 nucleotides are TGTGCCAGTAGTATGGCTGGGACAGGCGGCAATCAGCCCCAGCATTTT. This codes for CASSMAGTGGNQPQHF. Looking up the rest from reference TRBV19 and TRBJ1-5 gives the full variable domain: DGGITQSPKYLFRKEGQNVTLSCEQNLNHDAMYWYRQDPGQGLRLIYYSQIVNDFQKGDIAEGYSVSREKKESFPLTVTSAQKNPTAFYLCASSMAGTGGNQPQHFGDGTRLSIL.

The chain joins TRBV5-1 to TRBJ2-7, with 7 bases identical to TRBD2. CDR1 and CDR2 from the germline V gene are SGHRS and YFSETQ. V trimming: 2 bases; J trimming: 2 bases; junction bases outside the gene matches: 4. The CDR3 sequence is 14 residues long. As DNA, the CDR3 is TGCGCCAGCAGCTTTACGCGGGGGACCTACGAGCAGTACTTC. Translating gives CASSFTRGTYEQYF. The complete variable domain, with remaining parts taken from reference TRBV5-1 and TRBJ2-7, reads KAGVTQTPRYLIKTRGQQVTLSCSPISGHRSVSWYQQTPGQGLQFLFEYFSETQRNKGNFPGRFSGRQFSNSRSEMNVSTLELGDSALYLCASSFTRGTYEQYFGPGTRLTVT.

J is TRBJ2-5 and V is TRBV7-9; D might be TRBD2 (5 bases). CDR3 size: 12 residues. Trimming shortened V by 5 bases and J by 14 bases, and 18 bases separated the two germline ends. Per germline, CDR1 SEHNR and CDR2 FQNEAQ (reference sequence). CDR3 in amino acids: CASSPELVGSYF. CDR3 nucleotide sequence: TGTGCCAGCAGCCCGGAACTAGTGGGATCTTACTTC.

V is TRBV11-2 and J is TRBJ1-1, with 7 bases identical to TRBD1. This CDR3 is 16 amino acids long. Germline-derived CDR1 and CDR2 are SGHAT and FQNNGV. With 0 bases clipped from V and 6 bases from J, the junction kept 10 bases outside the gene matches. CDR3 bases: TGTGCCAGCAGCTTAGATAAGCAGCGGCAGGGGGCTGAAGCTTTCTTT. This translates into CASSLDKQRQGAEAFF.

V and J are TRBV19 and TRBJ1-5; TRBD1 is a possible D gene (6 bases). This CDR3 region has 13 residues. CDR1 LNHDA and CDR2 SQIVND come from the germline V gene (reference sequence). The V gene lost 9 bases and the J gene lost 7 bases, with 16 bases spanning the gap. The CDR3 loop is CASTNYRDQPQHF. The CDR3 bases are TGTGCCAGCACGAACTACAGGGACCAGCCCCAGCATTTT.